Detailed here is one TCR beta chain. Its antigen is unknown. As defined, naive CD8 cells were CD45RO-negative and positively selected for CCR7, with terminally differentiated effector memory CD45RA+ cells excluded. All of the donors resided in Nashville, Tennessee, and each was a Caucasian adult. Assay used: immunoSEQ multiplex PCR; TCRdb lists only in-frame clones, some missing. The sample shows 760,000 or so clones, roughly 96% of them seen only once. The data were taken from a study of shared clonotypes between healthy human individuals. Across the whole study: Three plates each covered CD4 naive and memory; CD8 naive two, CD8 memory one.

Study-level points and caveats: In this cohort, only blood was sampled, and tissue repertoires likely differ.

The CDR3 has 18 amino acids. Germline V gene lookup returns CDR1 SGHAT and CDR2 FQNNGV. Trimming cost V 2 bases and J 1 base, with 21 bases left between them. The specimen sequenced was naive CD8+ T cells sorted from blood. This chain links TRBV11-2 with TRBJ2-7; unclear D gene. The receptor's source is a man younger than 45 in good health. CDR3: CASSLWGSAFGDSYEQYF. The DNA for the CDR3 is TGTGCCAGCAGCTTATGGGGAAGTGCCTTTGGGGATTCCTACGAGCAGTACTTC.